This T cell receptor beta chain emerged from a study of T cells after yellow fever vaccination (dated by TCRdb to the late 2010s). Regarding the complete study: The SMART-Seq v4 Ultra Low Input RNA kit was used to prepare libraries from fractions with low cell numbers. To track T-cell clones before and after primary and booster YFV17D yellow fever vaccination, bulk TCR alpha and beta repertoires were sequenced longitudinally. Blood samples were taken at several timepoints before and after primary and secondary immunization, and bulk PBMC replicates and cell subsets were isolated. Two healthy male donors made up the cohort, one aged 18 to 29 years and the other aged 30 to 39 years.

This clonotype was detected a few times. The antigen it binds to is not known. No qualities accompany the bases; no much larger clone lies one base away. Synthesis of TCR cDNA relied on 5'RACE template switching, a step that introduced a universal primer site along with unique molecular identifiers. Priming for cDNA synthesis came from both the TCR alpha and TCR beta constant segments. Library amplification involved two PCR steps, and the second step added sample barcodes and sequencing adapters. Sequencing of the libraries was done on either Illumina HiSeq 2500 (2x100 bp) or NovaSeq (2x150 bp). In the paper's pipeline: Demultiplexing of reads and collapsing into UMI consensus sequences were performed with MIGEC, and V(D)J alignment was carried out with MiXCR. Vaccine-responding clonotypes were defined with edgeR using replicate PBMC samples, requiring FDR below 0.01 and a log2 fold change above 5 up to day 15. Bulk clonotypes were assigned CD4 or CD8 identity according to which sequenced CD4 or CD8 repertoire held them at higher abundance. The public reads were run again by TCRdb, first through fastp at Q25 and then through MiXCR, and only productive beta chains were kept. Each entry is one CDR3 protein sequence, shown with its most common DNA and genes. It is TCRdb's table, rather than the study itself, that gives the V and J calls and clone size. The sample table contains under 300,000 distinct CDR3 sequences; only one count was recorded for about 7% of them. Clones ranked in the top ten supply approximately 1.1% of the sample.

The paper's findings and limits, for the study overall: After the booster, most clones that had expanded after primary vaccination were detected again (about 97% of CD4 and about 88% of CD8), suggesting broad maintenance of memory. Only a couple of donors were included in the study, so the extent to which the findings can be generalized is limited. Compared with the primary T-cell response, the secondary T-cell response was faster but weaker, reaching its peak on day 5 rather than on day 15. Because abundant contaminating clonotypes from the bulk population could be contained in FACS-sorted repertoires, computational filtering was required. A small fraction of clonotypes showed up in both the CD4 and CD8 compartments, probably as a result of convergent recombination.

According to the study, the label for this sample's treatment or condition signals: live attenuated yellow fever vaccine strain. A standard Ficoll-Paque protocol was used to isolate PBMCs from peripheral blood. Dynabeads CD4 and CD8 positive selection kits were used to isolate CD4 and CD8 T-cell fractions. TriZol was used to extract RNA from bulk PBMCs, CD4 and CD8 fractions, and dextramer-positive and dextramer-negative fractions. V loses 7 bases of germline sequence and J loses 3 bases, and the interval between the two ends is 12 bases. Reading from cysteine to phenylalanine, the CDR3 counts 14 amino acids. The sequence is cut down to CDR3 DNA, 42 bases in frame from base 1.

The sequence derives from a man younger than 45 who received the YFV17D yellow fever vaccine. The chain is assembled from TRBV12-3 or TRBV12-4 and TRBJ2-2, with the D gene not clear enough to name. The sequencing here drew on CD4+ T cells sorted from PBMCs, taken on the day of the yellow fever booster vaccination. For the CDR3, the sequence is CASTPRRYTGELFF. In nucleotide form, the sequence is TGTGCCAGCACCCCTAGGAGATACACCGGGGAGCTGTTTTTT.